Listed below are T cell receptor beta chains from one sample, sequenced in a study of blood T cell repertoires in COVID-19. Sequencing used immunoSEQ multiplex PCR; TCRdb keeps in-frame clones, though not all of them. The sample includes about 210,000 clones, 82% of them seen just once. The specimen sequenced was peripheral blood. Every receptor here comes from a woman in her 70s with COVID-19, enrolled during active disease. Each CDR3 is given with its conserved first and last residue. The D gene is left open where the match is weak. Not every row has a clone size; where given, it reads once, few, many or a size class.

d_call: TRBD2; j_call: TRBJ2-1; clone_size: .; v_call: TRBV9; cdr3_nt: TGTGCCAGCAGCGTAGGGCCGGGACTAGCGCGCCCCTCCTACAATGAGCAGTTCTTC; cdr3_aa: CASSVGPGLARPSYNEQFF
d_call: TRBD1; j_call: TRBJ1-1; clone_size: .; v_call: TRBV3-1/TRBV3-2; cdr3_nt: TGTGCCAGCAGCACCGGGACAGGGAATTCCAAAGCTTTCTTT; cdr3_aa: CASSTGTGNSKAFF
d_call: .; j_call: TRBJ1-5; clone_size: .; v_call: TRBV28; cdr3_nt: TGTGCCAGCAGGATAAGGGGGGAGGGTAGCAATCAGCCCCAGCATTTT; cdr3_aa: CASRIRGEGSNQPQHF
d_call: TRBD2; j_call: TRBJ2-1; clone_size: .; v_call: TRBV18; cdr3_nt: TGTGCCAGCTCACCTACGGGAGGCAATGAGCAGTTCTTC; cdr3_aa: CASSPTGGNEQFF
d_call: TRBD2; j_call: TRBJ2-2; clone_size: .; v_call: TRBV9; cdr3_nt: TGTGCCAGCAGCGTTACTAGCGGGAGCACTAACACCGGGGAGCTGTTTTTT; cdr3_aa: CASSVTSGSTNTGELFF
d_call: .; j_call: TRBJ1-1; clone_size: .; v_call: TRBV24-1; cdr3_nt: TGTGCCACCAGTCCTACCGGGAACACTGAAGCTTTCTTT; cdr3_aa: CATSPTGNTEAFF
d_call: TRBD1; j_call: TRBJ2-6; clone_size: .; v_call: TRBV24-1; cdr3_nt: TGTGCCACCAGTGACGGGACAGAGCCTTACTCTGGGGCCAACGTCCTGACTTTC; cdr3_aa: CATSDGTEPYSGANVLTF
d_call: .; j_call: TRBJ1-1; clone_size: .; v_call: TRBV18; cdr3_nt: TGTGCCAGCTCGGACGGGGGGGGCACTGAAGCTTTCTTT; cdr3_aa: CASSDGGGTEAFF
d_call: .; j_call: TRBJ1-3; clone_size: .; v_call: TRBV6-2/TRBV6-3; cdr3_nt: TGTGCCAGCAGCCGAGACGACAGAGCTGGAAACACCATATATTTT; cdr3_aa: CASSRDDRAGNTIYF
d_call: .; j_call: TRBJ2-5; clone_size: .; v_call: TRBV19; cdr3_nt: TGTGCCAGTAGTACGCAGGGGAGAGGCGAGACCCAGTACTTC; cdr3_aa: CASSTQGRGETQYF
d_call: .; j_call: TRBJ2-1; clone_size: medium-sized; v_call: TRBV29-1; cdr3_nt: TGCAGCGTCCGCGGAGGAGGAGCGATTTACAATGAGCAGTTCTTC; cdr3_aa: CSVRGGGAIYNEQFF
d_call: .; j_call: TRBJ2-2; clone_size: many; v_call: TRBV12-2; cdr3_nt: TGTGCAAGTCGCTTCAGGACGGACAGGGGGCAAGGTAAGGAGTGCACCGGGGAGCTGTTTTTT; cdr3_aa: CASRFRTDRGQGKECTGELFF
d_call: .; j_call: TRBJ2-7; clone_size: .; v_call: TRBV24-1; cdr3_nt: TGTGCCACCAGTGGGGGGGGCAGGTCCTACGAGCAGTACTTC; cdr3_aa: CATSGGGRSYEQYF
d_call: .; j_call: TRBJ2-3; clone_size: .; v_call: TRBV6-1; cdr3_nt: TGTGCCAGCAGTGACCGCAGGGCGGATACGCAGTATTTT; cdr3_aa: CASSDRRADTQYF
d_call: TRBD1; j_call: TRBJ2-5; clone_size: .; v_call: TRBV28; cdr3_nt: TGTGCCAGCAGCGGCGGACAGGGAGTTAGGGAGACCCAGTACTTC; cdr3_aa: CASSGGQGVRETQYF
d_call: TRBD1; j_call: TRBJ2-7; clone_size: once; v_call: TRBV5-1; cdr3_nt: TGCGCCAGCAGCTCGGACAGGGCCGGCGAGCAGTACTTC; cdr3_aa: CASSSDRAGEQYF
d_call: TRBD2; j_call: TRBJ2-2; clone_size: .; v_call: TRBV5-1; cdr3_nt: TGCGCCAGCAGGCAAGGACTAGCAAGCGGGGAGCTGTTTTTT; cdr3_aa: CASRQGLASGELFF
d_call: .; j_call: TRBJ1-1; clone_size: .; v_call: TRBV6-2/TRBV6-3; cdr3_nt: TGTGCCAGCAGTTATGAGACAGGTCGGGATACTGAAGCTTTCTTT; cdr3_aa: CASSYETGRDTEAFF
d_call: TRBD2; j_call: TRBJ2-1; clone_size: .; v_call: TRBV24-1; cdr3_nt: TGTGCCACCAGTGAAGGGGGACTAGCGGAGCAGTTCTTC; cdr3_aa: CATSEGGLAEQFF
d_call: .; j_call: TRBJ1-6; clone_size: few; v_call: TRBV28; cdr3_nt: TGTGCCAGCAAGGAAAGACAGTATAATTCACCCCTCCACTTT; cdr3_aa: CASKERQYNSPLHF
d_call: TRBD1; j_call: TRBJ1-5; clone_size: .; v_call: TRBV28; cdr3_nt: TGTGCCAGCAGTGTGATTAAGAGGGGGCACGGCAATCAGCCCCAGCATTTT; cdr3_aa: CASSVIKRGHGNQPQHF
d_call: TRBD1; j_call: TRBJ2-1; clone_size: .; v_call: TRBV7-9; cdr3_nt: TGTGCCAGCAGCTTAACAGGACAGGGATCCTACAATGAGCAGTTCTTC; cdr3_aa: CASSLTGQGSYNEQFF
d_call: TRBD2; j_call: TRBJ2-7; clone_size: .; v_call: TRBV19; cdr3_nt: TGTGCCAGTAGTACCCTCCGACTCGGGAGGGGCCTAAACCACGAGCAGTACTTC; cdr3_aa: CASSTLRLGRGLNHEQYF
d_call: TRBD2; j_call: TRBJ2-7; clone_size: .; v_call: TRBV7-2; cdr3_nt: TGTGCCAGCAGCTCGGGACTAGCTTTGTACGAGCAGTACTTC; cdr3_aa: CASSSGLALYEQYF
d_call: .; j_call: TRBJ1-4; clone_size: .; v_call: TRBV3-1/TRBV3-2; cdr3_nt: TGTGCCAGCAGCCAATTTTGGGAGGAATACCGTGAAAAACTGTTTTTT; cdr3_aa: CASSQFWEEYREKLFF
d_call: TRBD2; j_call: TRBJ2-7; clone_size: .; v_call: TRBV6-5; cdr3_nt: TGTGCCAGCAGCGATGGACTAGCGGGATTCTACGAGCAGTACTTC; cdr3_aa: CASSDGLAGFYEQYF
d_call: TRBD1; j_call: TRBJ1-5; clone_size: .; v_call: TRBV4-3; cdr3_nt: TGCGCCAGCAGTTATCACAGGGGTGGCAATCAGCCCCAGCATTTT; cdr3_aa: CASSYHRGGNQPQHF
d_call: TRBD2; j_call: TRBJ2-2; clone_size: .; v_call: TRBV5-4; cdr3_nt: TGTGCCAGCAGCTTTCCGGGACTAGCGGGAGGGACCGGGGAGCTGTTTTTT; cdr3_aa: CASSFPGLAGGTGELFF
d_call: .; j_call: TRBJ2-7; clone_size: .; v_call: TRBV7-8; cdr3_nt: TGTGCCAGCAGCTTGATACAGGGCCCCTACGAGCAGTACTTC; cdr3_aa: CASSLIQGPYEQYF
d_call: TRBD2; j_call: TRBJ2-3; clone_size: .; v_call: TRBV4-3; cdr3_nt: TGCGCCAGCAGCCTTTGGGCTAGCGGGAGCGGTACGCAGTATTTT; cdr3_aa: CASSLWASGSGTQYF
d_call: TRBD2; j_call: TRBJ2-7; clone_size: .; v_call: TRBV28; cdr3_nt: TGTGCCAGCAGTCAGCGGGATGAGCAGTACTTC; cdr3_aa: CASSQRDEQYF
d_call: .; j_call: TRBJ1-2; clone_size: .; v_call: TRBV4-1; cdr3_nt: TGCGCCAGCAGCCATCCCGGGGGGGCTAACTATGGCTACACCTTC; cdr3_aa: CASSHPGGANYGYTF
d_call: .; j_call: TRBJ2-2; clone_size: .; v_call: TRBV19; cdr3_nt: TGTGCCAGTAGACTAGATTTGTCCACCGGGGAGCTGTTTTTT; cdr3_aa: CASRLDLSTGELFF
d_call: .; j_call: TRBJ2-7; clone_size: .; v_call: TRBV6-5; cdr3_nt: TGTGCCAGCAGTCCCTACTTAGCGGCGGGCTACGAGCAGTACTTC; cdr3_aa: CASSPYLAAGYEQYF
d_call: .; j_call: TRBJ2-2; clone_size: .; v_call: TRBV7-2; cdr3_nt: TGTGCCAGCAGAACGGACAGCTTGAACACCGGGGAGCTGTTTTTT; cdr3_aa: CASRTDSLNTGELFF
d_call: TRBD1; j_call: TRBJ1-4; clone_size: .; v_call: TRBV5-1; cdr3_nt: TGCGCCAGCGGTAGGACAGGGTCTGCAACTAATGAAAAACTGTTTTTT; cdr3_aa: CASGRTGSATNEKLFF
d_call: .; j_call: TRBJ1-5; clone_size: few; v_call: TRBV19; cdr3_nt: TGTGCCAGTAATCGGCGATGGGGGGGAGGTCAGCCCCAGCATTTT; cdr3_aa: CASNRRWGGGQPQHF
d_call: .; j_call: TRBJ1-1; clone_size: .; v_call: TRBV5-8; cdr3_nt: TGTGCCAGCTTCCCTCGAGGTGTAACCAAGGACACTGAAGCTTTCTTT; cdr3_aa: CASFPRGVTKDTEAFF
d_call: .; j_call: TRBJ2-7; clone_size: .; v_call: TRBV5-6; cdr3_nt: TGTGCCAGCAGCTTATACCACAGATCTGCCTACGAGCAGTACTTC; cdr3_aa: CASSLYHRSAYEQYF
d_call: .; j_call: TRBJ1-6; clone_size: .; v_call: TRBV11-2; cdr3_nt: TGTGCCAGCAGCTTCGCAGGGAGGGATTCACCCCTCCACTTT; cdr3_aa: CASSFAGRDSPLHF
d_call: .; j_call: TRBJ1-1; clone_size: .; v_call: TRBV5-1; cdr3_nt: TGCGCCAGCAGCTTGGGGGATACAGGTTACACTGAAGCTTTCTTT; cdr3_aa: CASSLGDTGYTEAFF
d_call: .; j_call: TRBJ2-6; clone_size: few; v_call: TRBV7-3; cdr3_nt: TGTGCCAGCAGCAGAGTCGTGGGAGATCGGCTTGGGGCCAACGTCCTGACTTTC; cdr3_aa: CASSRVVGDRLGANVLTF